A few counts support the clone carrying this T cell receptor beta chain. Its cognate antigen is unknown. This sample was included in a study of T cells in Graves' hyperthyroidism and ophthalmopathy. Study overall: The authors collected peripheral blood at initial diagnosis, before any treatment.

TCR beta CDR3 regions were amplified from RNA transcripts. An initial round of RT-PCR targeting the TCR CDR3 relied on the HTBI primer set. One entry per CDR3 protein results from TCRdb running MiXCR on the multiplex PCR reads. The table has 380,000 or so distinct CDR3 sequences, around 13% seen once. Exclusion of patients followed from uncontrolled infection, other autoimmune disease, pregnancy or lactation. The germline V and J ends were trimmed by 9 bases and 3 bases, with 13 bases remaining between them. The CDR3 contains 13 residues. The germline gives CDR1 LNHDA, CDR2 SQIVND (reference sequence). Regarding the study as a whole: Most expanded thyroid clonotypes above 0.001 recurred in blood.

This clonotype originated in a woman in her twenties or thirties with Graves' hyperthyroidism. The J gene is TRBJ2-3, the V gene TRBV19; weak D call: TRBD2 (6 bases). The specimen was blood. CDR3 amino acids: CARHGGRTDTQYF. CDR3 nucleotide sequence: TGTGCCAGGCATGGGGGGAGGACAGATACGCAGTATTTT.